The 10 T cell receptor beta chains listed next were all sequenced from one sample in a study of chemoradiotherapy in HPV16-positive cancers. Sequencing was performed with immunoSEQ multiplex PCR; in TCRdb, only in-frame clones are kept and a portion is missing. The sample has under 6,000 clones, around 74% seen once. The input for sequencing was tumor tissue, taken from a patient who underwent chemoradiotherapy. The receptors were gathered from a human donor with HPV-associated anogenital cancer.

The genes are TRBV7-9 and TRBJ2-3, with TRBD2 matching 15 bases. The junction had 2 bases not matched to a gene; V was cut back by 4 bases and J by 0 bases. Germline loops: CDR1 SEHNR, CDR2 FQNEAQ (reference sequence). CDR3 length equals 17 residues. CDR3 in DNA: TGTGCCAGCAGCTCCGGACTAGCGGGAGGGAGCACAGATACGCAGTATTTT. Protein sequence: CASSSGLAGGSTDTQYF.

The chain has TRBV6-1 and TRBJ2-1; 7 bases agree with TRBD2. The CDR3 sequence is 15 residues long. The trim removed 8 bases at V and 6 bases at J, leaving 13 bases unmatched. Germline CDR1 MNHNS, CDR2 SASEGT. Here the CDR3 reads CASAPRAGVPNEQFF. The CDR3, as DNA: TGTGCCAGCGCACCTAGGGCGGGAGTACCCAATGAGCAGTTCTTC.

CDR3 amino acids: CASSTRGDGDEQYF. The CDR3, as DNA: TGTGCCAGCAGTACCCGAGGGGACGGCGACGAGCAGTACTTC. This sequence joins TRBV6-6 and TRBJ2-7, with D perhaps TRBD1 or TRBD2 (5 bases each). With 5 bases removed from V and 5 bases from J, the gap between germline ends came to 16 bases. This CDR3 region has 14 residues. Germline CDR1 is MNHNY and CDR2 is SVGAGI (reference sequence).

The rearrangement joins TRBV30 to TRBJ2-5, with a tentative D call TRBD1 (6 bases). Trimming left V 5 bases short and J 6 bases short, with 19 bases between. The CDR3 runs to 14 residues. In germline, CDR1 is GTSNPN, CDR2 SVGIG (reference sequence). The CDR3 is CAWSTPGHWQTQYF. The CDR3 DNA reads TGTGCCTGGTCCACACCGGGACATTGGCAGACCCAGTACTTC. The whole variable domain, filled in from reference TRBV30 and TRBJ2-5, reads SQTIHQWPATLVQPVGSPLSLECTVEGTSNPNLYWYRQAAGRGLQLLFYSVGIGQISSEVPQNLSASRPQDRQFILSSKKLLLSDSGFYLCAWSTPGHWQTQYFGPGTRLLVL.

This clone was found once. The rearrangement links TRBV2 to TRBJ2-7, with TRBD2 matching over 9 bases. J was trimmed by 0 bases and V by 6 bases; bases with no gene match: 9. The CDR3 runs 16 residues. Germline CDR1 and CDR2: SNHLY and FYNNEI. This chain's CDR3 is CASRELAGFPSYEQYF. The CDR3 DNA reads TGTGCCAGCAGGGAACTAGCGGGCTTTCCCTCCTACGAGCAGTACTTC.

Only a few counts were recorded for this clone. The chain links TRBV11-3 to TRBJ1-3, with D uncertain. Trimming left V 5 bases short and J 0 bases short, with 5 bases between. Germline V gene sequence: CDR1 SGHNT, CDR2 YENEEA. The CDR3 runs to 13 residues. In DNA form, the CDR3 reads TGTGCCAGCAGCGGGGACTCTGGAAACACCATATATTTT. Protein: CASSGDSGNTIYF.

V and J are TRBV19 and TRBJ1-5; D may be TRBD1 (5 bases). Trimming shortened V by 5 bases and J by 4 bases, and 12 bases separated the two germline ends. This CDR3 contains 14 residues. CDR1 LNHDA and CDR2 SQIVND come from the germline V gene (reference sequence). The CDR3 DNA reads TGTGCCAGTAGTCCCCGAGGGACTAATCAGCCCCAGCATTTT. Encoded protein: CASSPRGTNQPQHF.

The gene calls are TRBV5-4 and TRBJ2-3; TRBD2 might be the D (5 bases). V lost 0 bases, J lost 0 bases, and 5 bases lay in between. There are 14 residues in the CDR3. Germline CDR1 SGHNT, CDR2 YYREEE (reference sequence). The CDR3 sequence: CASSLAGSTDTQYF. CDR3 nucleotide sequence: TGTGCCAGCAGCTTGGCGGGGAGCACAGATACGCAGTATTTT.

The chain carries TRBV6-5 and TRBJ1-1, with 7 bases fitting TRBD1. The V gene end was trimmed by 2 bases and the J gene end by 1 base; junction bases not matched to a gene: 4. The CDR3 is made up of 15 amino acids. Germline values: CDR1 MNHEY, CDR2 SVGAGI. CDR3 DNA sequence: TGTGCCAGCAGTTACGGAAGGACAGGGAACACTGAAGCTTTCTTT. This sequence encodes CASSYGRTGNTEAFF.

The CDR3 spells CASSGGLAGEQYF. The CDR3 nucleotides read TGTGCCAGCAGCGGGGGACTAGCGGGCGAGCAGTACTTC. V is TRBV11-2 and J is TRBJ2-7, with 12 bases identical to TRBD2. V trimming: 5 bases; J trimming: 6 bases; junction bases outside the gene matches: 2. Germline loops: CDR1 SGHAT, CDR2 FQNNGV. The CDR3 totals 13 residues.